This T cell receptor (beta chain) was sequenced in a study of control samples from healthy donors and cancer patients. The table came from immunoSEQ multiplex PCR; TCRdb's copy has only in-frame clones and leaves some out. The top ten clones hold 4.5% to 7% of a sample with some 130,000 clones, roughly 89% of them seen once. This clonotype originated in a man aged 18 to 29 in good health. The material sequenced was blood.

This chain's CDR3 is CASSLEGFGGELFF. The CDR3 region has the DNA TGCGCCAGCAGCTTGGAAGGGTTCGGCGGGGAGCTGTTTTTT. The chain carries TRBV5-1 and TRBJ2-2; no firm D call. V gave up 0 bases and J gave up 7 bases, with 10 bases separating them. The CDR3 loop spans 14 amino acids. Germline V gives CDR1 SGHRS, CDR2 YFSETQ.